The entry below describes one TCR beta chain. The data stem from a study of blood T cell repertoires in COVID-19. On the study more broadly: Researchers got acute and convalescent COVID-19 samples from the United States, Italy and Spain.

CDR1 LNHDA and CDR2 SQIVND come from the germline V gene (reference sequence). The V end was cut by 6 bases, the J end by 9 bases, with 15 bases between. This CDR3 is built from 13 residues. Generated by immunoSEQ multiplex PCR, the TCRdb table keeps only in-frame clones and is missing some. This table has some 240,000 clones, 75% to 85% appearing once. The sample taken for sequencing was peripheral blood. The chain has TRBV19 and TRBJ2-1, with unresolved D. The receptor was derived from a woman between 35 and 50 years old who had recovered from COVID-19. The CDR3 DNA reads as TGTGCCAGTAGCATGGGCCTTATTACTGAGCAGTTCTTC. Translating gives CASSMGLITEQFF.